The following is a T cell receptor (beta chain) sequence with its context. The data were obtained in a study of blood T cell repertoires in COVID-19. The assay was immunoSEQ multiplex PCR, and TCRdb's table has in-frame clones only and misses some. The sample shows about 160,000 clones, approximately 92% of them seen only once. V lost 6 bases and J lost 6; bases outside the gene matches: 8. Germline V CDR1 and CDR2: SNHLY, FYNNEI. The CDR3 covers 13 residues. The chain has TRBV2 and TRBJ2-7, with 7 bases fitting TRBD1. This clonotype was sampled from a woman aged 45-60 years with acute or convalescent COVID-19. The specimen was peripheral blood. The CDR3 nucleotides read TGTGCCAGCAGCAAAGAAAACAGGGGCGAGCAGTACTTC. As protein: CASSKENRGEQYF.